This passage covers 14 T cell receptor beta chains from one sample sequenced in a study of T cell repertoires in cytomegalovirus infection. These receptors lack a known antigen. TCRdb recomputed calls from the reads with MiXCR, one row per CDR3 protein. This repertoire shows about half a million distinct CDR3 sequences, about 33% found once; its top ten account for under 20%. The material sequenced was cultured PBMCs, taken from culture after CMV antigen stimulation. The receptors stem from a human donor in good health (CMV status not recorded). Some clones in this sample may be carry-over from other donors' samples.

The chain is built from TRBV4-1 and TRBJ1-4; D is unresolved. V was trimmed by 1 base and J by 8 bases, leaving 5 bases between them. The CDR3 is 12 amino acids. Per germline, CDR1 MGHRA and CDR2 YSYEKL. CDR3: CASSQAGEKLFF. As DNA, the CDR3 is TGCGCCAGCAGCCAAGCGGGAGAAAAACTGTTTTTT.

The V and J genes are TRBV6-6 and TRBJ1-1; D unclear. V was cut by 7 bases and J by 6 bases, with 18 bases left in between. CDR1 and CDR2 from the germline V gene are MNHNY and SVGAGI (reference sequence). The CDR3 is 14 residues long. The DNA for the CDR3 is TGTGCCAGCATAGTCCCGCGGGGAGGCTCTGAAGCTTTCTTT. It encodes CASIVPRGGSEAFF.

A word on this clonotype: Being one base from a much bigger clone, this may be a read error. The V gene is TRBV20-1, the J gene TRBJ1-4, with D possibly TRBD1 on 5 matching bases. The CDR3 totals 13 residues. CDR1 is DFQATT, CDR2 SNEGSKA, per germline (reference sequence). The CDR3 DNA reads as TGCAGCGTTAAAGGGACTGGAAATGGAAAACTGTTTTTT. Its translation is CSVKGTGNGKLFF.

This clonotype is a singleton in its sample. The chain combines TRBV27 with TRBJ2-7; 9 bases are shared with TRBD2. CDR1 MNHEY and CDR2 SMNVEV come from the germline V gene (reference sequence). The CDR3 loop spans 13 amino acids. V lost 5 bases to trimming and J lost 6 bases; unmatched junction nucleotides: 5. CDR3 residues: CASSMGLAREQYF. As DNA, the CDR3 is TGTGCCAGCAGTATGGGACTAGCACGCGAGCAGTACTTC.

This clonotype was observed a few times. The J gene is TRBJ1-1, the V gene TRBV12-3 or TRBV12-4; perhaps TRBD1 as D (6 bases). V shed 9 bases and J shed 6 bases, with 11 bases lying between them. The CDR3 has 11 residues. CDR3: CASTRGAEAFF. DNA of the CDR3: TGTGCCAGTACCAGGGGCGCTGAAGCTTTCTTT.

This clonotype was counted a few times. This could be a read error, since a much larger clone is one nucleotide away. J is TRBJ2-2 and V is TRBV11-3, with D perhaps TRBD2 (5 bases). Germline V gene lookup returns CDR1 SGHNT and CDR2 YENEEA. V gave up 3 bases and J gave up 6 bases, with 5 bases separating them. CDR3 length: 12 residues. The CDR3 region has the DNA TGTGCCAGCAGCTTGCGGGCCGGGGAGCTGTTTTTT. It translates to CASSLRAGELFF. The variable domain in full, completed from reference TRBV11-3 and TRBJ2-2, reads EAGVVQSPRYKIIEKKQPVAFWCNPISGHNTLYWYLQNLGQGPELLIRYENEEAVDDSQLPKDRFSAERLKGVDSTLKIQPAELGDSAVYLCASSLRAGELFFGEGSRLTVL.

This clonotype came up a few times. This chain links TRBV28 with TRBJ2-7; 8 nucleotides agree with TRBD2. CDR1 is MDHEN, CDR2 SYDVKM, per germline. The junction had 5 bases not matched to a gene; V was cut back by 10 bases and J by 3 bases. This CDR3 has 12 residues. CDR3 DNA: TGTGCCACCAGGCGGGAGGACTACGAGCAGTACTTC. This sequence encodes CATRREDYEQYF.

This rearrangement joins TRBV6-6 to TRBJ2-7; no firm D call. The CDR3 is made up of 12 amino acids. V was shortened by 10 bases and J by 10 bases, with 20 bases between the two germline ends. Germline assignment: CDR1 MNHNY and CDR2 SVGAGI (reference sequence). DNA for the CDR3: TGTGCCACCTCGTTGGCCTCAGTGGAACAGTACTTC. Translated: CATSLASVEQYF.

The chain employs TRBV29-1 and TRBJ2-7, with 9 bases aligning to TRBD2. Germline assignment: CDR1 SQVTM and CDR2 ANQGSEA. This CDR3 contains 15 residues. The trim removed 7 bases at V and 1 base at J, leaving 11 bases unmatched. Written as DNA, the CDR3 is TGCAGCGCCTACCTGCGAGCGGGGGGTTCCTACGAGCAGTACTTC. Encoded protein: CSAYLRAGGSYEQYF.

This clonotype was observed at least ten times. The chain couples TRBV6-1 to TRBJ2-7, with 8 bases that match TRBD1. Germline loops: CDR1 MNHNS, CDR2 SASEGT. Losses at the gene ends were 5 bases for V and 0 bases for J; bases not matched to a gene: 12. The CDR3 covers 17 residues. For the CDR3, the DNA is TGTGCCAGCAGTCGAAGAGGGGGCAGGGGGCACTCCTACGAGCAGTACGTC. Translation: CASSRRGGRGHSYEQYV.

Only a few counts were recorded for this clonotype. V and J are TRBV6-6 and TRBJ1-1; D is ambiguous. From germline, CDR1 is MNHNY and CDR2 SVGAGI (reference sequence). V was pared by 0 bases and J by 2 bases, with 7 bases between. The CDR3 consists of 14 residues. CDR3 sequence reads: CASSYSGDNTEAFF. The DNA for the CDR3 is TGTGCCAGCAGTTACTCCGGGGATAACACTGAAGCTTTCTTT.

This chain uses TRBV19 with TRBJ2-7, with 8 positions matching TRBD2. CDR1 and CDR2 (germline): LNHDA, SQIVND (reference sequence). V was clipped by 3 bases and J by 6 bases; unmatched bases: 4. CDR3 length: 13 residues. CDR3 loop: CASSISSGSEQYV. CDR3 nucleotide sequence: TGTGCCAGTAGTATCTCCAGCGGGAGCGAGCAGTACGTC.

This clonotype has a count of ten or more. The chain combines TRBV7-9 with TRBJ2-7; 7 nucleotides line up with TRBD1. CDR1 is SEHNR and CDR2 is FQNEAQ in the germline V gene (reference sequence). Trimming cost V 4 bases and J 0 bases; bases outside gene matches: 9. This CDR3 is built from 16 residues. CDR3 nucleotides: TGTGCCAGCAGCTCGTCACACAGGGGAAGCTCCTACGAGCAGTACTTC. As protein: CASSSSHRGSSYEQYF.

This clonotype was found a few times. The chain employs TRBV7-9 and TRBJ2-5; the match to TRBD1 covers 7 bases. This CDR3 spans 14 amino acids. The J segment lost 5 bases and the V segment lost 5 bases, leaving 8 bases of the junction unmatched. Per germline, CDR1 SEHNR and CDR2 FQNEAQ (reference sequence). CDR3 sequence: CASSPTGSGETQYF. CDR3 bases: TGTGCCAGCAGCCCGACAGGGTCGGGGGAGACCCAGTACTTC.